The next 20 T cell receptor beta chains were all read from a single sample in a study of CD8 T cells in ankylosing spondylitis. The antigens of these receptors remain unknown. Study-level results: What seemed typical of ankylosing spondylitis blood was a TCR beta motif built from 8 or 9 highly homologous variants.

TCRdb independently ran MiXCR on the 5' RACE reads; one entry per CDR3 protein. This sample carries around 140,000 distinct CDR3 sequences, roughly a sixth of them seen once, and the ten largest clones take roughly a third. The sample taken for sequencing was blood, either unsorted or a sorted T cell fraction (not recorded which). All receptors derive from a male donor with ankylosing spondylitis.

This sequence joins TRBV5-1 and TRBJ2-7; tentatively, D is TRBD1 (5 bases). CDR3 length equals 16 residues. Germline CDR1 and CDR2: SGHRS and YFSETQ. Trimming removed 3 bases from V and 2 bases from J, with 18 bases in between. The CDR3 DNA reads as TGCGCCAGCAGCTCCCCAAAGGGGCGGATGACCTACGAGCAGTACTTC. It yields the protein CASSSPKGRMTYEQYF.

This clonotype has just a few counts. The rearrangement links TRBV5-5 to TRBJ1-2; a possible D gene is TRBD1 (5 bases). Germline values: CDR1 SGHKS, CDR2 YYEKEE (reference sequence). The CDR3 extends over 16 amino acids. Trimming left V 4 bases short and J 4 bases short, with 20 bases between. The CDR3 reads CASSPIGAGEVYGYTF. The CDR3 DNA reads as TGTGCCAGCAGCCCAATCGGGGCTGGAGAGGTCTATGGCTACACCTTC.

This clonotype was seen more than once but under ten times. The J gene is TRBJ1-2, the V gene TRBV27; 9 bases map to TRBD1. J was trimmed by 8 bases and V by 5 bases; bases with no gene match: 6. CDR1 is MNHEY and CDR2 is SMNVEV in the germline V gene (reference sequence). The length of the CDR3 is 13 residues. The CDR3 spells CASSATGGDGYTF. The DNA for the CDR3 is TGTGCCAGCAGTGCCACAGGGGGCGACGGCTACACCTTC.

The gene calls are TRBV20-1 and TRBJ2-5; 7 bases line up with TRBD2. Germline V gives CDR1 DFQATT, CDR2 SNEGSKA (reference sequence). V trimming: 5 bases; J trimming: 2 bases; junction bases outside the gene matches: 11. CDR3 size: 15 residues. The CDR3: CSAPRLAQEQETQYF. The CDR3 DNA reads as TGCAGTGCTCCCCGACTAGCACAGGAACAAGAGACCCAGTACTTC.

The gene calls are TRBV28 and TRBJ2-7, with 8 positions matching TRBD1. V lost 4 bases to trimming and J lost 4 bases; unmatched junction nucleotides: 15. Germline V gene lookup returns CDR1 MDHEN and CDR2 SYDVKM. The CDR3 is made up of 17 amino acids. The chain's CDR3 is CASSSGGAVVLLYEQYF. In DNA, the CDR3 is TGTGCCAGCAGTTCAGGGGGCGCGGTTGTACTACTTTACGAGCAGTACTTC.

The chain is built from TRBV4-1 and TRBJ2-1; D is perhaps TRBD2 (5 bases). CDR3 length: 14 amino acids. Germline assignment: CDR1 MGHRA and CDR2 YSYEKL. V lost 4 bases and J lost 3, with 10 bases in between. This chain's CDR3 is CASSRGKRYNEQFF. The DNA for the CDR3 is TGCGCCAGCAGCCGAGGGAAACGCTACAATGAGCAGTTCTTC.

The chain recombines TRBV12-3 or TRBV12-4 with TRBJ1-2, with D possibly matching TRBD1 (6 bases). Trimming left V 8 bases short and J 4 bases short, with 20 bases between. CDR3 size: 15 residues. CDR3 nucleotide sequence: TGTGCCAGCGGGTTGGGGGGCCTTGGAATCTATGGCTACACCTTC. Encoded protein: CASGLGGLGIYGYTF.

V usage is TRBV9 and J usage is TRBJ2-1; TRBD1 is a possible D gene (6 bases). Looked up from germline, CDR1 is SGDLS and CDR2 is YYNGEE. Between the trimmed V and J ends, which lost 4 bases and 1 base, there was a span of 15 bases. This CDR3 is 16 amino acids long. Here the CDR3 DNA reads TGTGCCAGCAGCAAAAAGTCGCAGGGGTCCTACAATGAGCAGTTCTTC. Translated, it gives CASSKKSQGSYNEQFF.

The chain carries TRBV12-3 or TRBV12-4 and TRBJ2-1; 7 bases fit TRBD2. Germline trimming cut 5 bases from V and 5 bases from J; bases unmatched to any gene: 12. The CDR3 runs to 16 residues. Here the CDR3 DNA reads TGTGCCAGCAGTGGGCGGGGGTCAGGGAAGGACAATGAGCAGTTCTTC. Translated: CASSGRGSGKDNEQFF.

In this sample, this clonotype turned up many times. The rearrangement links TRBV28 to TRBJ1-3; D perhaps matches TRBD1 (5 bases). The germline V and J ends were trimmed by 7 bases and 0 bases, with 22 bases remaining between them. Germline V gene sequence: CDR1 MDHEN, CDR2 SYDVKM. The CDR3 is 18 residues long. CDR3 in DNA: TGTGCCAGCAACCCCGCCGGGGACTGGGGCCTCTCTGGAAACACCATATATTTT. Its translation: CASNPAGDWGLSGNTIYF.

This clonotype showed up many times. The rearrangement links TRBV7-9 to TRBJ2-2; D is ambiguous. The CDR3 spans 15 residues. The germline V gene has CDR1 SEHNR and CDR2 FQNEAQ (reference sequence). V was pared by 5 bases and J by 4 bases, with 14 bases between. CDR3 DNA: TGTGCCAGCAGCCCCGCAGGTCCGGGCACCGGGGAGCTGTTTTTT. This codes for CASSPAGPGTGELFF.

The chain employs TRBV6-1 and TRBJ2-1; unclear D gene. Trimming removed 2 bases at V and 6 bases at J, with 14 bases between. This CDR3 spans 15 amino acids. The V gene's germline CDR1 is MNHNS and CDR2 SASEGT. DNA of the CDR3: TGTGCCAGCAGTGAATGGGCAGTGATCTCCAATGAGCAGTTCTTC. Residues: CASSEWAVISNEQFF.

The chain links TRBV27 to TRBJ2-2; 7 bases match TRBD2. Germline values: CDR1 MNHEY, CDR2 SMNVEV (reference sequence). Germline trimming cut 3 bases from V and 6 bases from J; bases unmatched to any gene: 4. The CDR3 has 14 amino acids. Written as DNA, the CDR3 is TGTGCCAGCAGTTTGGCTAGCGGTTCCGGGGAGCTGTTTTTT. Translating gives CASSLASGSGELFF.

The chain recombines TRBV3-1 with TRBJ2-3; D not resolved. Germline V gives CDR1 LGHDT, CDR2 YNNKEL (reference sequence). V lost 3 bases, J lost 4 bases, and 8 bases lay in between. There are 13 residues in the CDR3. The CDR3 region is CASSHVLADTQYF. The CDR3 DNA reads as TGTGCCAGCAGCCATGTTCTAGCAGATACGCAGTATTTT.

The J gene is TRBJ2-1, the V gene TRBV21-1; TRBD1 is the table's D call, not checked against the DNA. TRBV21-1 is termed a pseudogene. The CDR3 spans 16 residues. The CDR3 bases are TGTGCCAGCAGCAAAATAGGCGGACAGGTAGAGAATGAGCAGTTCTTC. It specifies CASSKIGGQVENEQFF.

This clonotype was counted a few times. This chain joins TRBV7-9 and TRBJ2-7, with D possibly matching TRBD1 (6 bases). The germline gives CDR1 SEHNR, CDR2 FQNEAQ (reference sequence). This CDR3 has 14 amino acids. V gave up 5 bases and J gave up 3 bases, with 14 bases separating them. CDR3 in amino acids: CASSGPRTVYEQYF. The CDR3 DNA reads as TGTGCCAGCAGCGGCCCCCGGACAGTCTACGAGCAGTACTTC.

Only a few counts were recorded for this clonotype. The rearrangement links TRBV5-1 to TRBJ2-5; 8 bases align to TRBD1. Germline V gene data show CDR1 as SGHRS and CDR2 as YFSETQ. The CDR3 totals 14 residues. Trimming cost V 3 bases and J 3 bases; bases outside gene matches: 4. The CDR3 protein is CASSYAGQEETQYF. The CDR3 coding sequence is TGCGCCAGCAGCTATGCGGGACAGGAAGAGACCCAGTACTTC.

The chain joins TRBV13 to TRBJ2-1; the match to TRBD2 covers 7 bases. The CDR3 totals 12 residues. V gave up 5 bases and J gave up 10 bases; unmatched junction bases: 5. Germline CDR1 and CDR2: PRHDT and FYEKMQ (reference sequence). In DNA form, the CDR3 reads TGTGCCAGCAGCCTGGGGAGGGCAGAGCAGTTCTTC. Translating it yields CASSLGRAEQFF. The variable domain in full, completed from reference TRBV13 and TRBJ2-1, reads AAGVIQSPRHLIKEKRETATLKCYPIPRHDTVYWYQQGPGQDPQFLISFYEKMQSDKGSIPDRFSAQQFSDYHSELNMSSLELGDSALYFCASSLGRAEQFFGPGTRLTVL.

This clonotype was counted a few times. One junction end does not reproduce the germline sequence, and a read error may be involved. The genes are TRBV28 and TRBJ1-3; perhaps TRBD1 as D (5 bases). This CDR3 comprises 15 residues. Germline V gene data show CDR1 as MDHEN and CDR2 as SYDVKM. CDR3 loop: CASSLGWGSGYTIYF. In DNA, the CDR3 is TGTGCCAGCAGTTTAGGGTGGGGCTCTGGATACACCATATATTTT.

The V gene is TRBV9, the J gene TRBJ2-3; weak D call: TRBD2 (6 bases). Germline V lookup: CDR1 SGDLS, CDR2 YYNGEE. CDR3 length: 16 residues. V was shortened by 7 bases and J by 1 base, with 19 bases between the two germline ends. CDR3 sequence (DNA): TGTGCCAGCGGCGGCGGGGCTCCCGGGGGCACAGATACGCAGTATTTT. The encoded protein is CASGGGAPGGTDTQYF.